Below, 20 T cell receptor beta chains from the same sample are listed, as sequenced in a study of beta chain features in type 1 diabetes. What these receptors recognize is not known. Study-level points and caveats: In all four CD4+ subsets, TCRB CDR3 length was significantly, moderately reduced in type 1 diabetes.

The authors reverse transcribed all of the isolated RNA, so sequencing captured expressed TCRB transcripts. Produced via immunoSEQ multiplex PCR; TCRdb's table is partial and in-frame only. Of 250,000 to 350,000 clones listed, 15% were seen once; the top ten hold less than 0.02%. Specimen: naive CD4+ T cells from blood. These receptors originate from a man in his late teens or twenties with type 1 diabetes.

J is TRBJ2-5 and V is TRBV28, with TRBD1 matching 9 bases. Germline CDR1 MDHEN, CDR2 SYDVKM. The trim removed 4 bases at V and 4 bases at J, leaving 7 bases unmatched. The CDR3 extends over 15 amino acids. CDR3 in amino acids: CASSWTGVGGETQYF. CDR3 DNA: TGTGCCAGCAGTTGGACAGGGGTCGGGGGAGAGACCCAGTACTTC. Together with reference TRBV28 and TRBJ2-5, the CDR3 gives the full variable domain: DVKVTQSSRYLVKRTGEKVFLECVQDMDHENMFWYRQDPGLGLRLIYFSYDVKMKEKGDIPEGYSVSREKKERFSLILESASTNQTSMYLCASSWTGVGGETQYFGPGTRLLVL.

The chain joins TRBV2 to TRBJ1-3, with a tentative D call TRBD1 (6 bases). V lost 6 bases, J lost 1 base, and 10 bases lay in between. This CDR3 has 14 residues. In germline, CDR1 is SNHLY, CDR2 FYNNEI. The CDR3 region is CASSEQGSGNTIYF. The CDR3 DNA sequence: TGTGCCAGCAGCGAACAGGGTTCTGGAAACACCATATATTTT.

In its sample, this clone was seen a few times. The chain employs TRBV29-1 and TRBJ2-5; 11 bases match TRBD1. Germline assignment: CDR1 SQVTM and CDR2 ANQGSEA. V lost 6 bases to trimming and J lost 5 bases; unmatched junction nucleotides: 5. The CDR3 sequence is 13 residues long. DNA for the CDR3: TGCAGCGTCTCGGGACAGGGGGGCGAGACCCAGTACTTC. This encodes CSVSGQGGETQYF. The full variable domain, rest sourced from reference TRBV29-1 and TRBJ2-5, is SAVISQKPSRDICQRGTSLTIQCQVDSQVTMMFWYRQQPGQSLTLIATANQGSEATYESGFVIDKFPISRPNLTFSTLTVSNMSPEDSSIYLCSVSGQGGETQYFGPGTRLLVL.

This clone was observed a few times. The chain is built from TRBV11-2 and TRBJ2-1; the match to TRBD2 covers 11 bases. Germline V gives CDR1 SGHAT, CDR2 FQNNGV. The J segment lost 5 bases and the V segment lost 3 bases, leaving 3 bases of the junction unmatched. The CDR3 length is 15 residues. CDR3 amino acids: CASSFLAGGHNEQFF. The CDR3 DNA sequence: TGTGCCAGCAGCTTCCTAGCGGGAGGCCACAATGAGCAGTTCTTC.

There are a few counts of this clone. This chain links TRBV30 with TRBJ2-5; D may be TRBD1 (5 bases). V lost 4 bases to trimming and J lost 1 base, with 10 bases between them. Germline V lookup: CDR1 GTSNPN, CDR2 SVGIG (reference sequence). The CDR3 is made up of 13 amino acids. CDR3 nucleotides: TGTGCCTGGACCCCAGGGTTCCAAGAGACCCAGTACTTC. The encoded protein is CAWTPGFQETQYF.

J is TRBJ1-2 and V is TRBV7-2; 8 positions agree with TRBD1. This CDR3 has 15 residues. CDR1 SGHTA and CDR2 FQGNSA come from the germline V gene. The V segment lost 5 bases and the J segment 4 bases; nucleotides outside the gene matches: 9. The CDR3, as DNA: TGTGCCAGCAGCCTTTCAGGGGGCAACGGCTATGGCTACACCTTC. Its protein is CASSLSGGNGYGYTF.

The chain combines TRBV15 with TRBJ2-1, with TRBD2 matching over 7 bases. Trimming cost V 1 base and J 7 bases; bases outside gene matches: 13. Germline CDR1 is LNHNV and CDR2 is YYDKDF (reference sequence). The CDR3 length is 17 residues. The CDR3 DNA reads as TGTGCCACCAGCAGAGTTAGGTACGGCGGGGGAGAGAATGAGCAGTTCTTC. Protein: CATSRVRYGGGENEQFF.

This chain connects TRBV30 to TRBJ2-1; D remains unclear. Per the germline V gene, CDR1 is GTSNPN and CDR2 is SVGIG (reference sequence). CDR3 length: 16 residues. V was cut by 2 bases and J by 1 base, with 15 bases left in between. The CDR3 is CAWSTRRSGSYNEQFF. DNA of the CDR3: TGTGCCTGGAGTACTCGGCGGTCCGGATCCTACAATGAGCAGTTCTTC.

This clone has a handful of counts. CDR3 loop: CASRDSGTYGYTF. Written as DNA, the CDR3 is TGTGCCAGCAGGGATTCCGGGACATATGGCTACACCTTC. The V call is TRBV28, the J call TRBJ1-2, with D possibly being TRBD1 (6 bases). CDR1 and CDR2 (germline): MDHEN, SYDVKM. The CDR3 runs 13 residues. V lost 6 bases, J lost 5 bases, and 13 bases lay in between.

This clone was counted between two and nine times. The V call is TRBV7-2, the J call TRBJ1-5; D gene uncertain. Trimming removed 4 bases from V and 4 bases from J, with 8 bases in between. The CDR3 loop spans 13 amino acids. Germline CDR1 SGHTA, CDR2 FQGNSA. Here the CDR3 reads CASSSTQNQPQHF. The CDR3, as DNA: TGTGCCAGCAGCTCGACACAGAATCAGCCCCAGCATTTT.

This clone was observed a handful of times. The V call is TRBV5-4, the J call TRBJ1-2; 9 bases are a match to TRBD1. After removal of 5 bases from V and 2 bases from J, the junction contained 4 bases not matched to a gene. Germline V lookup: CDR1 SGHNT, CDR2 YYREEE (reference sequence). The CDR3 consists of 14 residues. CDR3 nucleotides: TGTGCCAGCAGTCCGGGGACAGGGAACTATGGCTACACCTTC. Translating gives CASSPGTGNYGYTF.

This rearrangement joins TRBV6-5 to TRBJ2-5, with D tentatively TRBD2 (5 bases). The V gene lost 7 bases and the J gene lost 5 bases, with 14 bases spanning the gap. The germline gives CDR1 MNHEY, CDR2 SVGAGI. This CDR3 is built from 13 residues. The CDR3 is CASTQNPGETQYF. CDR3 in DNA: TGTGCCAGCACCCAGAACCCGGGGGAGACCCAGTACTTC.

The V and J genes are TRBV19 and TRBJ1-3; tentatively, D is TRBD1 (5 bases). Germline V gene data show CDR1 as LNHDA and CDR2 as SQIVND (reference sequence). The CDR3 loop spans 14 amino acids. The germline V and J ends were trimmed by 4 bases and 3 bases, with 10 bases remaining between them. In nucleotides, the CDR3 is TGTGCCAGTAGTACCGCCGACAGTGGAAACACCATATATTTT. It is translated as CASSTADSGNTIYF.

V gene TRBV5-4 combines with J gene TRBJ1-1, with 7 bases matching TRBD1. V gave up 4 bases and J gave up 10 bases; unmatched junction bases: 7. The CDR3 runs to 12 residues. The germline gives CDR1 SGHNT, CDR2 YYREEE (reference sequence). The CDR3 loop is CASSLPTGVAFF. The CDR3 nucleotides read TGTGCCAGCAGCCTACCCACAGGGGTAGCTTTCTTT.

The chain joins TRBV25-1 to TRBJ2-3; a possible D gene is TRBD2 (7 bases). Trimming removed 4 bases at V and 3 bases at J, with 14 bases between. Germline lookup yields CDR1 MGHDK and CDR2 SYGVNS. This CDR3 has 15 amino acids. The CDR3: CASSVRGGGTDTQYF. CDR3 DNA: TGTGCCAGCAGTGTTCGCGGGGGCGGGACAGATACGCAGTATTTT.

The rearrangement uses TRBV7-2 and TRBJ2-3; D is unresolved. Per germline, CDR1 SGHTA and CDR2 FQGNSA. The CDR3 has 14 residues. Trimming cost V 5 bases and J 6 bases, with 15 bases left between them. CDR3 protein: CASSQTVFQDTQYF. As DNA, the CDR3 is TGTGCCAGCAGCCAAACAGTATTTCAGGATACGCAGTATTTT.

Here the CDR3 reads CASSGAISGNTIYF. The CDR3 DNA follows: TGTGCCAGCAGTGGAGCTATCTCTGGAAACACCATATATTTT. The V call is TRBV28, the J call TRBJ1-3; no definite D call. This CDR3 contains 14 residues. The V gene's germline CDR1 is MDHEN and CDR2 SYDVKM. The V end lost 5 bases, the J end lost 0 bases, and 8 bases lay between the germline ends.

In its sample, this clone was seen a few times. The sample holds other DNA sequences that translate to the same CDR3. The rearrangement uses TRBV30 and TRBJ2-3; D is ambiguous. Trimming pared 0 bases from V and 4 bases from J, leaving 5 bases between. There are 12 residues in the CDR3. The germline CDR1 and CDR2 sequences are GTSNPN and SVGIG (reference sequence). In DNA, the CDR3 is TGTGCCTGGAGTGTTCTAGCAGATACGCAGTATTTT. The encoded protein is CAWSVLADTQYF.

The rearrangement links TRBV28 to TRBJ2-6; maybe TRBD2 (6 bases). Trimming cost V 5 bases and J 3 bases, with 29 bases left between them. The length of the CDR3 is 21 residues. From germline, CDR1 is MDHEN and CDR2 SYDVKM. For the CDR3, the DNA is TGTGCCAGCAGTCCCATACCCGGGACTCGCTCCGGTCAGGGTGGGGCCAACGTCCTGACTTTC. Residues: CASSPIPGTRSGQGGANVLTF.

The sample holds a few counts of this clone. This chain uses TRBV9 with TRBJ2-1; 7 bases match TRBD2. CDR1 is SGDLS, CDR2 YYNGEE, per germline. V lost 0 bases, J lost 10 bases, and 4 bases stayed unmatched. CDR3 length equals 13 residues. The CDR3 loop is CASSVVGGWEQFF. As DNA, the CDR3 is TGTGCCAGCAGCGTAGTCGGGGGGTGGGAGCAGTTCTTC.